This TCR beta chain comes out of a study of cytomegalovirus exposure and HLA in healthy donors. Across the whole study: Unique TCRs from HLA-typed donors, about 85 million of them, were held in an early data release.

The study ran its PCR with 60 Vbeta and 13 Jbeta primers. Per the original methods: A later analysis tallied approximately 80 million unique TCR beta chains, around 9.9 million of them shared. Repertoires were generated with immunoSEQ multiplex PCR, while TCRdb's copy carries only in-frame clones and drops some. V and J calls and clone size are copied from that table; D and trimming were computed from the DNA. Of under 150,000 clones listed, under 90% are singletons. Study-wide results and caveats: Productive status was seen about 87% or about 30% of the time for most TCR beta V segments in an earlier analysis. According to a later analysis, most TCR beta chains associated with CMV appeared HLA-restricted.

Details on this clone: The target antigen is unknown.

This CDR3 is 20 amino acids long. Germline V gives CDR1 MDHEN, CDR2 SYDVKM. V shed 7 bases, J shed 2 bases, and the junction held 19 bases outside the gene matches. This rearrangement joins TRBV28 to TRBJ2-1, with 11 positions matching TRBD2. The origin of this receptor is a boy younger than 10 in good health and CMV-seronegative. The material sequenced was PBMCs. CDR3 in amino acids: CASITLGTSGTKAPYNEQFF. The CDR3 DNA sequence: TGTGCCAGCATAACTTTGGGGACTAGCGGTACTAAAGCCCCCTACAATGAGCAGTTCTTC.